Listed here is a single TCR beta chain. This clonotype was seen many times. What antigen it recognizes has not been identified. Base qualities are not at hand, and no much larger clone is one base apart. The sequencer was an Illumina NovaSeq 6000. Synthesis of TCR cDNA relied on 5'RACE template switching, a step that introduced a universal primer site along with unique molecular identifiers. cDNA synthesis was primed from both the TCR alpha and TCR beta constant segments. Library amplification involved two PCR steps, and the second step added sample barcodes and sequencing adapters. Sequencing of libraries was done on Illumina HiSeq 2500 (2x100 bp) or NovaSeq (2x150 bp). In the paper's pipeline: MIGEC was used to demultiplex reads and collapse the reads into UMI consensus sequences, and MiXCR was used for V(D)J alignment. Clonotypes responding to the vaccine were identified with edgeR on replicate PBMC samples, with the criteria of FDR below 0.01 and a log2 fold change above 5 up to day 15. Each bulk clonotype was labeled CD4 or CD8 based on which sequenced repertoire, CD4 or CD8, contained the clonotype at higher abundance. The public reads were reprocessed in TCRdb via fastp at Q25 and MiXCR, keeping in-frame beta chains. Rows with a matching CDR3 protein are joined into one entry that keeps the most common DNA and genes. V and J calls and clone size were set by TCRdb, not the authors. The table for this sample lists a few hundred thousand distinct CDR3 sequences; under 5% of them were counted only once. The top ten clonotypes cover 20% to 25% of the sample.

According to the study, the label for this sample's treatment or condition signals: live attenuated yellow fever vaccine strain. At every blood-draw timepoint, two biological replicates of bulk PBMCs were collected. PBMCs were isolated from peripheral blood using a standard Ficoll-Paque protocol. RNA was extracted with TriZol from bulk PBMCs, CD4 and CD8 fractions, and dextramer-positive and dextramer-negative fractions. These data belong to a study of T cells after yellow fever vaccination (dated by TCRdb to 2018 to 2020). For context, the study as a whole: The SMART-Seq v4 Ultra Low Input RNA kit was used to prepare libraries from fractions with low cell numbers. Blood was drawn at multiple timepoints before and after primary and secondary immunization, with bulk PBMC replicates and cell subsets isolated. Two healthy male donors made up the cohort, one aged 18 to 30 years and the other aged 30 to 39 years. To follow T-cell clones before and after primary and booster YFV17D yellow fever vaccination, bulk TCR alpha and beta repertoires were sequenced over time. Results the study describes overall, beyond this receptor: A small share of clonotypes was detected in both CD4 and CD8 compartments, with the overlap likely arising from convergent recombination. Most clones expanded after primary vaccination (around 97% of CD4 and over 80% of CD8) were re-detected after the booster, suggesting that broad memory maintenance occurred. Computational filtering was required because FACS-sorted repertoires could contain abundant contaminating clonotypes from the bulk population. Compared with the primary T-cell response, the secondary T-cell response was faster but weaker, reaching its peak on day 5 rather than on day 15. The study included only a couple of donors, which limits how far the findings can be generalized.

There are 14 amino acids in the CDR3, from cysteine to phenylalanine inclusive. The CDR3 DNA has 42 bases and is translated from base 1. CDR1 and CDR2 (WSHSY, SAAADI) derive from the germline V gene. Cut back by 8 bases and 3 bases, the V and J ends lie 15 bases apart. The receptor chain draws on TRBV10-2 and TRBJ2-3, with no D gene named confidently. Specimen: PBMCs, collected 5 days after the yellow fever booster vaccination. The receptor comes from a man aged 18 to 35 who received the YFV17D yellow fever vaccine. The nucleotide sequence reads TGCGCCAGCGGCTCCTCCTATAGAACAGATACGCAGTATTTT. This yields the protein CASGSSYRTDTQYF.